This TCR beta chain was found in a study of radiotherapy plus CTLA-4 blockade in lung cancer (dated by TCRdb to between 2018 and 2020). For the study in its entirety: Objective responses occurred in 18% of enrolled patients, and 30% to 35% achieved disease control.

Overall study outcomes, separate from this receptor: After treatment with radiotherapy and ipilimumab, TCR clones that originated in tumors expanded in peripheral blood. The strongest predictors of response were reported to be early dynamic shifts in blood T cell clones along with a rise in serum interferon-beta following radiation.

The CDR3 sequence holds 16 residues, the cysteine and phenylalanine included. The DNA shown is the 48-base CDR3, in frame from base 1. The CDR1 and CDR2 encoded by the germline V gene are SGHAT and FQNNGV. Relative to germline, V is missing 5 bases and J is missing 1 base, with 10 bases of the junction outside any gene match. The study evaluated CTLA-4 blockade (ipilimumab) given together with focal radiation therapy in patients who had chemo-refractory metastatic non-small-cell lung cancer. The library was produced with the immunoSEQ multiplex PCR assay. This immuneACCESS table, as held by TCRdb, lists in-frame sequences with V and J called but not all clones. Of the missing ones, under half trace to an unresolved V gene in checked studies; the others have no known cause. A total of some 92,000 clones appear in this sample, 75% to 85% of them only once. Of the sample, approximately 3.4% falls within the top ten clones.

As concerns this clone: It has no known antigen specificity. It has no much larger one-base neighbor in the sample; base qualities were not kept.

The specimen was peripheral blood, collected from a patient treated with radiotherapy plus ipilimumab. The sequence came from a human donor with non-small cell lung cancer who had a partial response to radiotherapy plus ipilimumab. The rearrangement combines TRBV11-2 with TRBJ1-1; 7 nucleotides in the junction match TRBD1. The nucleotide sequence is TGTGCCAGCAGCCTAGGCCGACAGGGTTGGAACACTGAAGCTTTCTTT. Its product reads: CASSLGRQGWNTEAFF.